A selection of T cell receptor beta chains follows, all from one sample in a study of blood T cells in healthy people across ages. TCRdb independently ran MiXCR on the 5' RACE reads; one entry per CDR3 protein. The sample yields about 1,000,000 distinct CDR3 sequences, more than 40% seen once. Sequencing was done on a sample of blood. Source of these receptors: an older woman in good health. CDR3s include the opening cysteine and the closing phenylalanine or tryptophan. D genes are given only for firm matches. Only some rows state a clone size, as once, few, many or a class for expanded clones.

>-|few|TRBJ1-5|17|TRBV11-2
TGTGCCAGCAGTTTTAGTAGATACAGGCCCTGCAATCAGCCCCAGCATTTT
CASSFSRYRPCNQPQHF
>-|-|TRBJ1-1|15|TRBV27
TGTGCCAGCAGTTCGGGACTCAGTCTGGGCACTGAAGCTTTCTTT
CASSSGLSLGTEAFF
>-|-|TRBJ1-2|15|TRBV6-2/TRBV6-3
TGTGCCAGCAGTTACTCGCCACAATTTAACTATGGCTACACCTTC
CASSYSPQFNYGYTF
>-|few|TRBJ2-4|15|TRBV20-1
TGCAGTGCTAAACGTGATTCTCGCCAAGGAAACATTCAGTACTTC
CSAKRDSRQGNIQYF
>TRBD1|-|TRBJ2-1|13|TRBV9
TGTGCCAGCAGCGTAGTAGAACAGGGGGAGCAGTTCTTC
CASSVVEQGEQFF
>-|few|TRBJ2-1|13|TRBV5-1
TGCGCCAGCAGCCTTATCCATTACAATGAGCAGTTCTTC
CASSLIHYNEQFF
>-|few|TRBJ2-7|12|TRBV29-1
TGCAGCGTTGCGGACAGAGCCTACGAGCAGTACTTC
CSVADRAYEQYF
>-|-|TRBJ1-2|16|TRBV6-1
TGTGCCAGCAGTGCAACACAGGCTACTCTCGGCTATGGCTACACCTTC
CASSATQATLGYGYTF
>TRBD1|few|TRBJ2-5|15|TRBV5-1
TGCGCCAGCAGCTTGGTACAGGGGAGCAAAGAGACCCAGTACTTC
CASSLVQGSKETQYF
>TRBD1|few|TRBJ1-2|16|TRBV2
TGTGCCAGCAGTTCCGACCGGGACAGGGGAATCGATGGCTACACCTTC
CASSSDRDRGIDGYTF
>-|few|TRBJ2-3|15|TRBV21-1
TGTGCCAGCAGCAAGACTAGGCGGGAGGGCCATACGCAGTATTTT
CASSKTRREGHTQYF
>TRBD1|-|TRBJ2-7|15|TRBV20-1
TGCAGTGCCCCAGGTACAGGGGGCTCGGGCTACGAGCAGTACTTC
CSAPGTGGSGYEQYF
>-|-|TRBJ2-7|15|TRBV5-1
TGCGCCAGCAGCTGGGGGATTGGAGGGTCCTACGAGCAGTACTTC
CASSWGIGGSYEQYF
>-|many|TRBJ2-3|16|TRBV27
TGTGCCAGTAAGCGGTCGCGGCTACCCCCCACAGATACGCAGTATTTT
CASKRSRLPPTDTQYF
>-|-|TRBJ2-5|16|TRBV20-1
TGCAGTGCTAACCGGGACCGATATACTATGCAAGAGACCCAGTACTTC
CSANRDRYTMQETQYF
>-|-|TRBJ2-3|15|TRBV15
TGTGCCACCAGCAGAGGGGCGGTTAGCACAGATACGCAGTATTTT
CATSRGAVSTDTQYF
>-|few|TRBJ2-5|15|TRBV6-1
TGTGCCAGCAGCCAAACTCCAGGGTCGGGACAGACCCAGTACTTC
CASSQTPGSGQTQYF
>TRBD2|-|TRBJ2-7|13|TRBV20-1
TGCAGTGCTGAAGGGGTAGCGGGAAGGGAGCAGTACTTC
CSAEGVAGREQYF
>TRBD2|-|TRBJ2-1|16|TRBV9
TGTGTCAGCAGCGCGACAGTATCTAGCGGGGGCAATGAGCAGTTCTTC
CVSSATVSSGGNEQFF
>TRBD2|many|TRBJ2-7|16|TRBV7-9
TGTGCCAGCAGCCCCCTCCGAGGACTAGCGGGAGACGAGCAGTACTTC
CASSPLRGLAGDEQYF
>TRBD2|few|TRBJ2-5|14|TRBV4-2
TGTGCCAGCAGCCAAGAGGGGGAGGGAGAGACCCAGTACTTC
CASSQEGEGETQYF
>-|-|TRBJ1-5|15|TRBV6-2/TRBV6-3
TGTGCCAGCGTCCCCCCCGGGGCCCGCAATCAGCCCCAGCATTTT
CASVPPGARNQPQHF
>-|-|TRBJ1-1|18|TRBV27
TGTGCCAGCAGCGACCTTGTGGGTTTAGGTTCCCCGAACACTGAAGCTTTCTTT
CASSDLVGLGSPNTEAFF
>-|few|TRBJ2-7|13|TRBV20-1
TGCAGTGCCCCGAGCGGGTCTACCTACGAGCAGTACTTC
CSAPSGSTYEQYF
>TRBD2|-|TRBJ2-7|17|TRBV20-1
TGCAGTGCTACCCTAGCGGGAGTTCTCGCTGGAACGTACGAGCAGTACTTC
CSATLAGVLAGTYEQYF
>-|few|TRBJ1-2|13|TRBV10-3
TGTGCCATCGCTCGGGGTTCTAACTATGGCTACACCTTC
CAIARGSNYGYTF
>TRBD1|-|TRBJ1-2|14|TRBV7-9
TGTGCCAGCAGCTACGGACAGGGAGCAGCTGGCTACACCTTC
CASSYGQGAAGYTF
>-|-|TRBJ2-4|13|TRBV28
TGTGCCAGCAGTTTCGCCCGGGACAACATTCAGTACTTC
CASSFARDNIQYF
>-|few|TRBJ2-3|14|TRBV29-1
TGCAGCGCCGCCTCGGCCAGGGGAGGGGATACGCAGTATTTT
CSAASARGGDTQYF
>-|-|TRBJ2-1|16|TRBV15
TGTGCCACCAGCAGAGCCAAAACCAGGGGTTTGCAAGAGCAGTTCTTC
CATSRAKTRGLQEQFF
>-|-|TRBJ1-2|15|TRBV4-2
TGTGCCAGCAGCCAAGATGCGAGAACGGTGGGTGGCTACACCTTC
CASSQDARTVGGYTF
>TRBD1|-|TRBJ1-6|17|TRBV7-6
TGTGCCAGCAGCGCCCGTGCCGGGACAGGGAATAATTCACCCCTCCACTTT
CASSARAGTGNNSPLHF